This T cell receptor beta chain stems from a study of cytomegalovirus exposure and HLA in healthy donors. General study results and limits: Judged likely to be a sequencing artifact was a cluster of highly shared sequence variants.

CDR3 length equals 14 residues. V dropped 3 bases and J dropped 2; count of bases not matched to a gene: 5. Germline CDR1 reads SGDLS; CDR2 reads YYNGEE. Researchers ran the PCR with 60 Vbeta and 13 Jbeta primers. TCRdb's table, derived via immunoSEQ multiplex PCR, lists solely in-frame clones and lacks some. The sample lists more than 95,000 clones; just under 80% were seen once. For this clone: Its antigen is as yet unknown.

What was sequenced was PBMCs. This chain links TRBV9 with TRBJ2-7; 7 nucleotides line up with TRBD1. This sequence was found in a man in his thirties or forties in good health and CMV-seronegative. CDR3 sequence: CASSGTGGPYEQYF. CDR3 in DNA: TGTGCCAGCAGCGGGACAGGTGGCCCCTACGAGCAGTACTTC.